This T cell receptor (beta chain) was captured by sequencing in a study of blood T cell repertoires in COVID-19. The wider study: COVID-19 samples, acute and convalescent, were from the United States, Italy and Spain.

Losses at the gene ends were 5 bases for V and 3 bases for J; bases not matched to a gene: 7. The CDR3 contains 15 residues. CDR1 SGHVS and CDR2 FQNEAQ come from the germline V gene. Authors' data handling: Reference gene primers were amplified, and this amplification served to estimate nucleated cell counts. Libraries were prepared by immunoSEQ multiplex PCR; TCRdb keeps only in-frame clonotypes and omits some of them. That table supplies the V and J calls and clone size; D and trimming were determined from the DNA. The sample has 120,000 to 150,000 clones; 80% to 90% are singletons. This sequence joins TRBV7-8 and TRBJ2-1, with 7 bases identical to TRBD1. Source material: peripheral blood. The receptor was derived from a human donor in a cohort sampled during active COVID-19. DNA for the CDR3: TGTGCCAGCAGCGTAACAGGGGAAGGCTACAATGAGCAGTTCTTC. Translating gives CASSVTGEGYNEQFF. The full variable domain, completed using reference TRBV7-8 and TRBJ2-1, is GAGVSQSPRYKVAKRGQDVALRCDPISGHVSLFWYQQALGQGPEFLTYFQNEAQLDKSGLPSDRFFAERPEGSVSTLKIQRTQQEDSAVYLCASSVTGEGYNEQFFGPGTRLTVL.